Given below is one T cell receptor (beta chain) in context. The ends lost 4 bases at V and 3 bases at J; junction bases unmatched: 0. CDR1 and CDR2 from the germline V gene are LNHDA and SQIVND (reference sequence). The CDR3 runs to 14 residues. The assay was immunoSEQ multiplex PCR, and TCRdb's table has in-frame clones only and misses some. The sample records some 21,000 clones, roughly four fifths being singletons. This sample is part of a study of CD4+ T cells in melanoma. The V and J genes are TRBV19 and TRBJ1-6; TRBD1 aligns across 7 bases. The sequenced sample was cells from a culture (not recorded whether cultured in vitro). The receptor comes from a human donor with melanoma. CDR3 sequence reads: CASSTGGYNSPLHF. The CDR3 nucleotides are TGTGCCAGTAGTACAGGGGGCTATAATTCACCCCTCCACTTT.